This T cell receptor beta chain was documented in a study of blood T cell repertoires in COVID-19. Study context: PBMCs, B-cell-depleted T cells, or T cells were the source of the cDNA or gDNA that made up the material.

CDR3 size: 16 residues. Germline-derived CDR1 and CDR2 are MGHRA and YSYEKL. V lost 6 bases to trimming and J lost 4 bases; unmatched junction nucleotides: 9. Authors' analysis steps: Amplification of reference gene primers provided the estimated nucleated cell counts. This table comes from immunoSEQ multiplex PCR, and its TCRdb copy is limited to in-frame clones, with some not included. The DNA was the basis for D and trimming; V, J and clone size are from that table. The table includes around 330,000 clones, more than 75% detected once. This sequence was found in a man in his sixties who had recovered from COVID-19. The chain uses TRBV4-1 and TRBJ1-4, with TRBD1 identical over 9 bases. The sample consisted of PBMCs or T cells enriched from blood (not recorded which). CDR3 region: CASSRDRDRYNEKLFF. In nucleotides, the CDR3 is TGCGCCAGCAGTCGGGACAGGGACCGTTATAATGAAAAACTGTTTTTT.